The source of this TCR beta chain is a study of human T cells and chemical hapten exposure (dated by TCRdb to the early 2020s). With respect to the entire study: The libraries were sequenced as a pool, and the TCR yield per sample differed mostly because of small variations in library volumes within the pool. Peripheral blood TCR repertoire changes were tracked in vivo in alopecia patients during primary and secondary sensitization to the hapten diphenylcyclopropenone (DPC). Each blood RNA sample was used to sequence both TCR alpha and TCR beta chains. Broad study findings and their caveats: After repeated subsampling, the strength of the expansion versus patch-test correlation and the threshold at which it became significant changed. No change with DPC sensitization was found in the number of TCRs above 1 in 1000 frequency, and no evidence of global repertoire structure alterations was found.

The time point tag for this specimen amounts to: healthy volunteer bleed at 6 weeks. Total RNA was isolated from unfractionated whole blood collected in Tempus Blood RNA tubes. As TCR sequencing controls, a handful of healthy volunteers were used, with blood taken at day 0, 2 weeks and 6 weeks. Library construction relied on RACE. For sequencing, a NextSeq 500 was employed. During library preparation, unique molecular identifiers were attached to individual cDNA molecules so that TCRs could be counted in a quantitative, reproducible way. In the original analysis: Samples had a median of about 96,000 TCRs, with a range from about 20,000 to 690,600. V, J and CDR3 annotation of the TCR reads was carried out using the Decombinator software suite. For PS versus PT1 abundance plots, all samples were subsampled to the same number of TCRs (28,000). Expanded TCRs were defined as absent before sensitization and observed at least eight times at the 2-week time point. TCRdb passed the public sequencing reads through fastp at Q25 and MiXCR, retaining productive beta sequences. Each CDR3 protein gets just one entry, which takes the most common genes and DNA from the rows behind it. The V and J calls and clone size are TCRdb's, not the authors'. This sample has approximately 34,000 distinct CDR3 sequences in its table, and roughly 5.4% of those were observed once. Of the sample, 9.5% to 15% falls within the top ten clones.

The CDR3 holds 15 amino acids from the cysteine to the phenylalanine. The entry retains the CDR3 DNA only, 45 bases that are in frame from base 1. Trimming costs V 0 bases and J 4 bases, and their ends lie 14 bases apart. According to the germline V gene, CDR1 reads SGHRS and CDR2 reads YFSETQ. This clonotype appeared many times. The antigen this receptor binds is unknown. No per-base quality is available; no much larger clone lies one base away. The source of this sequence is a human donor in good health. Some clones in this sample may be carry-over from other donors' samples. The sample consisted of whole blood. The V and J genes are TRBV5-1 and TRBJ2-7; the D call could be TRBD1 or TRBD2, with each sharing 5 bases. The CDR3 is CASSLDQVEGYEQYF. The DNA sequence is TGCGCCAGCAGCTTGGATCAGGTAGAGGGGTACGAGCAGTACTTC.